This TCR beta chain was found in a study of PD-L1 blockade in urothelial cancer. The overall study: Dosed intravenously at 1,200 mg every 3 weeks, atezolizumab was initiated by patients in the mid-2010s. Study patients had been treated with 0 to 3 previous chemotherapy regimens. Tumor samples had a median of about 1,500 T cells.

The CDR3 spans 16 residues. V shed 5 bases and J 9 bases; nucleotides not matched to a gene: 11. Germline V gene sequence: CDR1 MDHEN, CDR2 SYDVKM. Here immunoSEQ multiplex PCR was the method, and the copy in TCRdb shows in-frame clones only, minus some. The sample lists tens of thousands of clones, 36% seen once, with more than 8.5% in the top ten. J is TRBJ2-1 and V is TRBV28; 12 bases are shared with TRBD2. This TCR derives from a man in his 60s with urothelial cancer. Here the sequenced sample was tumor tissue, taken before atezolizumab (anti-PD-L1) treatment. The CDR3 sequence is CASSPPTSGRLSEQFF. As DNA, the CDR3 is TGTGCCAGCAGTCCACCGACTAGCGGGAGATTAAGTGAGCAGTTCTTC.